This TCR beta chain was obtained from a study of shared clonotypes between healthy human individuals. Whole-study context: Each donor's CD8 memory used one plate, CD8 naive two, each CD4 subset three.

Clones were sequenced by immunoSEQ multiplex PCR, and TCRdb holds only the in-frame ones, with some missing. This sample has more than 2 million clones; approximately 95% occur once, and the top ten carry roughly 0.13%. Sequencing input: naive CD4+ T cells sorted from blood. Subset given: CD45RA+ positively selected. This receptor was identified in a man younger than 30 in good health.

The DNA for the CDR3 is TGTGCCAGCAGGATCGGGGGGGTTAATGAGCAGTTCTTC. It codes for CASRIGGVNEQFF. The V call is TRBV5-4, the J call TRBJ2-1; 8 nucleotides line up with TRBD2. Germline V gene sequence: CDR1 SGHNT, CDR2 YYREEE (reference sequence). This CDR3 has 13 residues. V was clipped by 5 bases and J by 7 bases; unmatched bases: 5.